These 24 T cell receptor beta chains were all obtained from the same sample, sequenced in a study of Tregs in tolerant kidney transplant recipients. Recipients received nonmyeloablative bone marrow transplants from related graft donors, with transient mixed chimerism. Generated by immunoSEQ multiplex PCR, the TCRdb table keeps only in-frame clones and is missing some. The table lists fewer than 55,000 clones, roughly nine tenths of them singletons. The sample was CD8+ T cells from blood (PBMCs), taken 12 months after the transplant. Receptors were obtained from a human patient who received a combined kidney and bone marrow transplant. The graft donor may be the source of some T cells.

This chain connects TRBV9 to TRBJ2-3; 7 nucleotides agree with TRBD1. This CDR3 is 17 amino acids long. CDR1 and CDR2 from the germline V gene are SGDLS and YYNGEE. The ends lost 3 bases at V and 5 bases at J; junction bases unmatched: 15. The CDR3 region has the DNA TGTGCCAGCAGCGCGGGCCCAGGGACAGAAGCAGGAGATACGCAGTATTTT. Its translation is CASSAGPGTEAGDTQYF.

This chain connects TRBV5-6 to TRBJ2-3; 8 bases agree with TRBD1. V lost 0 bases to trimming and J lost 3 bases; unmatched junction nucleotides: 6. In germline, CDR1 is SGHDT, CDR2 YYEEEE. This CDR3 is built from 16 residues. The CDR3, as DNA: TGTGCCAGCAGCTTGGATCAGGGGGCTGTTACAGATACGCAGTATTTT. Its protein is CASSLDQGAVTDTQYF.

The chain couples TRBV5-6 to TRBJ2-7, with 11 bases that match TRBD1. The CDR3 has 16 amino acids. In germline, CDR1 is SGHDT, CDR2 YYEEEE. Losses at the gene ends were 5 bases for V and 0 bases for J; bases not matched to a gene: 7. DNA of the CDR3: TGTGCCAGCAGATTTGGGACAGGGGGATACTCCTACGAGCAGTACTTC. Translated: CASRFGTGGYSYEQYF.

CDR3 sequence (DNA): TGTGCCAGCAAATCTCAGGGGGCGGGTCAGCCCCAGCATTTT. It codes for CASKSQGAGQPQHF. This sequence joins TRBV6-6 and TRBJ1-5; 8 bases map to TRBD1. V shed 7 bases, J shed 6 bases, and the junction held 8 bases outside the gene matches. Germline V gene sequence: CDR1 MNHNY, CDR2 SVGAGI (reference sequence). The CDR3 runs to 14 residues.

This sequence joins TRBV21-1 and TRBJ1-1; TRBD1 reflects the table's D call only, with no check against the DNA. TRBV21-1 is designated a pseudogene. There are 16 residues in the CDR3. The CDR3 nucleotides are TGTGCCAGCAGCAAAACCCCACAGGGTTTCAACACTGAAGCTTTCTTT. Its protein is CASSKTPQGFNTEAFF.

The chain carries TRBV29-1 and TRBJ1-5, with 7 bases that match TRBD1. Germline-derived CDR1 and CDR2 are SQVTM and ANQGSEA. The CDR3 totals 19 residues. The junction had 22 bases not matched to a gene; V was cut back by 6 bases and J by 2 bases. The CDR3 DNA reads TGCAGCGTCACCGACAGGGTCCGAATTTTTCGCCCGGGCAATCAGCCCCAGCATTTT. Its translation is CSVTDRVRIFRPGNQPQHF.

The chain carries TRBV11-3 and TRBJ2-7; TRBD2 matches at 12 bases. Germline CDR1 and CDR2: SGHNT and YENEEA. V was clipped by 6 bases and J by 3 bases; unmatched bases: 3. The CDR3 extends over 14 amino acids. DNA for the CDR3: TGTGCCAGCAGTCCGGGACTAGCGGGCTACGAGCAGTACTTC. This translates into CASSPGLAGYEQYF. The whole variable domain, filled in from reference TRBV11-3 and TRBJ2-7, reads EAGVVQSPRYKIIEKKQPVAFWCNPISGHNTLYWYLQNLGQGPELLIRYENEEAVDDSQLPKDRFSAERLKGVDSTLKIQPAELGDSAVYLCASSPGLAGYEQYFGPGTRLTVT.

This clone was recorded only once. V gene TRBV12-5 combines with J gene TRBJ2-1, with D possibly being TRBD2 (5 bases). The CDR3 extends over 14 amino acids. Germline CDR1 reads LGHNT; CDR2 reads FRNRAP. V was pared by 0 bases and J by 6 bases, with 9 bases between. DNA of the CDR3: TGTGCTAGTGGTTTGGTACAGAGGGCCAATGAGCAGTTCTTC. Translation: CASGLVQRANEQFF.

This clone was picked up one time. In DNA form, the CDR3 reads TGTGCCAGCAGCTCGTGGACTAGCGCGAACACCGGGGAGCTGTTTTTT. Translated: CASSSWTSANTGELFF. The rearrangement joins TRBV11-2 to TRBJ2-2, with 9 bases that match TRBD2. The CDR3 totals 16 residues. Germline CDR1 reads SGHAT; CDR2 reads FQNNGV. The V gene end was trimmed by 4 bases and the J gene end by 0 bases; junction bases not matched to a gene: 3.

This chain links TRBV4-3 with TRBJ2-7; possibly TRBD1 for D (5 bases). This CDR3 region has 13 residues. The germline V gene has CDR1 LGHNA and CDR2 YSLEER. The ends were cut back, 1 base at V and 3 bases at J, with 7 bases in the middle. The CDR3 loop is CASSQAGHYEQYF. Here the CDR3 DNA reads TGCGCCAGCAGCCAAGCAGGGCACTACGAGCAGTACTTC.

J is TRBJ2-1 and V is TRBV9, with D possibly matching TRBD2 (5 bases). From germline, CDR1 is SGDLS and CDR2 YYNGEE. V was clipped by 3 bases and J by 3 bases, with 16 bases between them. The CDR3 is made up of 16 amino acids. This CDR3 is CASSAGGDPLYNEQFF. The CDR3 DNA is TGTGCCAGCAGCGCTGGAGGAGACCCACTCTACAATGAGCAGTTCTTC.

This clone was found once. The genes are TRBV30 and TRBJ2-5; 7 positions match TRBD2. V gave up 1 base and J gave up 7 bases; unmatched junction bases: 9. Germline CDR1 GTSNPN, CDR2 SVGIG (reference sequence). This CDR3 spans 14 amino acids. The CDR3 sequence: CAWSGGGPRGTQYF. CDR3 sequence (DNA): TGTGCCTGGAGTGGGGGGGGACCAAGAGGGACCCAGTACTTC.

The CDR3 bases are TGTGCCAGCAGCTCGGGGACTAGCGGGGTAAGGCCCCGCTACGAGCAGTACTTC. It codes for CASSSGTSGVRPRYEQYF. The V and J genes are TRBV9 and TRBJ2-7, with TRBD2 matching 13 bases. The CDR3 sequence is 18 residues long. Germline CDR1 is SGDLS and CDR2 is YYNGEE. Trimming took 4 bases from V and 3 from J; bases not matched to a gene: 13. Looking up the rest from reference TRBV9 and TRBJ2-7 gives the full variable domain: DSGVTQTPKHLITATGQRVTLRCSPRSGDLSVYWYQQSLDQGLQFLIQYYNGEERAKGNILERFSAQQFPDLHSELNLSSLELGDSALYFCASSSGTSGVRPRYEQYFGPGTRLTVT.

This chain connects TRBV13 to TRBJ2-5; 11 nucleotides match TRBD2. J lost 9 bases, V lost 5 bases, and 14 bases had no gene match. Germline assignment: CDR1 PRHDT and CDR2 FYEKMQ (reference sequence). CDR3 length: 16 residues. CDR3 DNA: TGTGCCAGCAGCCAAAGCGGGACTAGCGGTCTAGGGGCCCAGTACTTC. It codes for CASSQSGTSGLGAQYF.

This chain links TRBV7-9 with TRBJ2-3; TRBD2 agrees at 9 bases. Trimming removed 4 bases from V and 7 bases from J; junction bases left unmatched: 6. The length of the CDR3 is 14 residues. The V gene's germline CDR1 is SEHNR and CDR2 FQNEAQ (reference sequence). CDR3: CASSSGGGAYTQYF. CDR3 DNA sequence: TGTGCCAGCAGCTCGGGCGGGGGGGCTTATACGCAGTATTTT.

The genes are TRBV7-9 and TRBJ2-7, with 11 bases aligning to TRBD1. The CDR3 loop spans 15 amino acids. The germline V gene has CDR1 SEHNR and CDR2 FQNEAQ (reference sequence). V shed 4 bases and J 2 bases; nucleotides not matched to a gene: 4. CDR3 DNA sequence: TGTGCCAGCAGCTATGGGACAGGGGGGCCCTACGAGCAGTACTTC. This sequence encodes CASSYGTGGPYEQYF.

The chain carries TRBV6-5 and TRBJ2-5, with a weak D call TRBD1 (6 bases). Trimming removed 6 bases at V and 1 base at J, with 12 bases between. The CDR3 is 14 amino acids. The germline V gene has CDR1 MNHEY and CDR2 SVGAGI. The CDR3 spells CASSPTGTQETQYF. CDR3 in DNA: TGTGCCAGCAGCCCGACAGGTACCCAAGAGACCCAGTACTTC.

The V and J genes are TRBV30 and TRBJ1-1; D call uncertain. The CDR3 has 11 amino acids. V was cut by 7 bases and J by 2 bases, with 8 bases left in between. Germline CDR1 and CDR2: GTSNPN and SVGIG (reference sequence). The CDR3 coding sequence is TGTGCCTCGGGGATCAACACTGAAGCTTTCTTT. Protein: CASGINTEAFF.

The chain uses TRBV27 and TRBJ2-7, with 8 nucleotides matching TRBD1. The CDR3 has 13 amino acids. Germline CDR1 reads MNHEY; CDR2 reads SMNVEV (reference sequence). V lost 5 bases, J lost 3 bases, and 3 bases stayed unmatched. The chain's CDR3 is CASSATGGYEQYF. The CDR3 coding sequence is TGTGCCAGCAGTGCTACAGGGGGCTACGAGCAGTACTTC.

The V gene is TRBV5-6, the J gene TRBJ2-5, with D possibly being TRBD2 (6 bases). V gave up 3 bases and J gave up 3 bases, with 15 bases separating them. The germline V gene has CDR1 SGHDT and CDR2 YYEEEE. The CDR3 covers 15 residues. DNA of the CDR3: TGTGCCAGCAGCTATGGGGGGAGACCAAAAGAGACCCAGTACTTC. Its translation is CASSYGGRPKETQYF.

The rearrangement links TRBV19 to TRBJ1-1, with 7 bases lining up with TRBD1. Per the germline V gene, CDR1 is LNHDA and CDR2 is SQIVND (reference sequence). The CDR3 runs 14 residues. V trimming: 8 bases; J trimming: 4 bases; junction bases outside the gene matches: 10. The CDR3 sequence: CASPPHDRVTEAFF. CDR3 DNA sequence: TGTGCCAGTCCACCCCACGACAGGGTCACTGAAGCTTTCTTT.

This clone showed up just once. The J gene is TRBJ2-7, the V gene TRBV21-1; the table gives TRBD2 as D, unverified against the DNA. TRBV21-1 is assigned pseudogene status. This CDR3 spans 15 amino acids. The DNA for the CDR3 is TGTGCCAGCAGCAGTAAGGCGCCGGGGAACTACGAGCAGTACTTC. It encodes CASSSKAPGNYEQYF.

As for this clone: One end of the junction is discordant with germline, which a read error may explain. Other nucleotide sequences from this sample produce the same CDR3. This chain connects TRBV27 to TRBJ1-5; D perhaps matches TRBD1 (6 bases). The CDR3 covers 14 residues. CDR1 is MNHEY and CDR2 is SMNVEV in the germline V gene (reference sequence). Here the CDR3 DNA reads TGTGCCAGCAGTTTACGTCAGGGGAATCAACCCCAGCATTTT. Translating gives CASSLRQGNQPQHF.

J is TRBJ2-7 and V is TRBV12-5; TRBD2 aligns across 11 bases. Trimming removed 4 bases from V and 4 bases from J; junction bases left unmatched: 6. This CDR3 spans 15 amino acids. From germline, CDR1 is LGHNT and CDR2 FRNRAP. CDR3 nucleotides: TGTGCTAGTGGTTGGACTACTAGCGGGAGTTACGAGCAGTACTTC. This codes for CASGWTTSGSYEQYF.